This section outlines one T cell receptor (beta chain) sequence together with its context. Libraries were prepared by immunoSEQ multiplex PCR; TCRdb keeps only in-frame clonotypes and omits some of them. There are 400,000 to 450,000 clones in the sample; 80% to 90% occur only once, and 0.7% to 0.85% lies in the top ten. Trimming shortened V by 1 base and J by 4 bases, and 16 bases separated the two germline ends. The CDR3 runs 16 residues. Germline V lookup: CDR1 LGHDT, CDR2 YNNKEL (reference sequence). This sample is drawn from a study of blood T cell repertoires in COVID-19. Study details: Nucleic acid was either cDNA or gDNA, and it came from T cells, B-cell-depleted T cells, or PBMCs.

The receptor was derived from a man between 18 and 29 years old with COVID-19, enrolled during active disease. This rearrangement joins TRBV3-1 (or the pseudogene TRBV3-2) to TRBJ1-2; tentatively, D is TRBD1 (5 bases). The material sequenced was peripheral blood. CDR3 nucleotide sequence: TGTGCCAGCAGCCAAGTCCCAGGGAAGATTTCCTATGGCTACACCTTC. The encoded protein is CASSQVPGKISYGYTF.